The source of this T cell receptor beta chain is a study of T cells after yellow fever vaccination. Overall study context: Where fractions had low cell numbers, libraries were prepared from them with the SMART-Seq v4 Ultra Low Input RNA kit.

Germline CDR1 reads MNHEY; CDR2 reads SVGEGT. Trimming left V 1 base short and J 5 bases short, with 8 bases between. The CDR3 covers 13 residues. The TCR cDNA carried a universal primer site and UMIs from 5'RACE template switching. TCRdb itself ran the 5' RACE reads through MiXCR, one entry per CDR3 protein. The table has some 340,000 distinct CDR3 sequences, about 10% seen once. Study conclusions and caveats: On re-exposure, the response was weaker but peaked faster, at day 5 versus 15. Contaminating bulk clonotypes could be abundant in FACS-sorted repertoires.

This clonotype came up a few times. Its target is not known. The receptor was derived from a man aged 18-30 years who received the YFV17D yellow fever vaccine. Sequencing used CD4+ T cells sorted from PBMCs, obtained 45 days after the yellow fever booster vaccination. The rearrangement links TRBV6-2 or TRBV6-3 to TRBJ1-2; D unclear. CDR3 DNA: TGTGCCAGCAGTTACTGGGAAGATTATGGCTACACCTTC. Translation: CASSYWEDYGYTF.